These T cell receptor beta chains were read from a single sample in a study of cytomegalovirus exposure and HLA in healthy donors. Clones were read by immunoSEQ multiplex PCR, and TCRdb kept only the in-frame ones, dropping some. Among roughly 180,000 clones, roughly 80% were seen once, and the ten largest hold roughly 0.69%. The sample consisted of PBMCs. The origin of the receptors is a woman under 30 in good health and CMV-seronegative. Each CDR3 is given with its conserved first and last residue. The D gene is left open where the match is weak. Clone size appears in some rows only: once, few, many, or a class for an expanded clone.

TRBV10-3,NA,TRBJ2-1,NA,CAISDGGLQYNEQFF,TGTGCCATCAGTGACGGCGGTCTACAATACAATGAGCAGTTCTTC
TRBV4-2,NA,TRBJ2-4,TRBD2,CASSQGLAGDRAKNIQYF,TGTGCCAGCAGCCAGGGACTAGCGGGAGACCGGGCCAAAAACATTCAGTACTTC
TRBV13,few,TRBJ1-1,NA,CASSLSVSGTEAFF,TGTGCCAGCAGCTTATCGGTGTCGGGCACTGAAGCTTTCTTT
TRBV10-3,NA,TRBJ1-1,NA,CAIRPDGGNTEAFF,TGTGCCATCAGACCAGACGGAGGGAACACTGAAGCTTTCTTT
TRBV28,NA,TRBJ2-1,TRBD2,CASSNLGTSGSYNEQFF,TGTGCCAGCAGTAACCTGGGGACTAGCGGGAGCTACAATGAGCAGTTCTTC
TRBV6-6,NA,TRBJ2-7,TRBD1,CASSYSPPTGFPEQYF,TGTGCCAGCAGTTACTCACCTCCGACAGGGTTCCCCGAGCAGTACTTC
TRBV4-1,NA,TRBJ2-1,TRBD2,CASSQASGTDYNEQFF,TGCGCCAGCAGCCAAGCGAGCGGGACCGACTACAATGAGCAGTTCTTC
TRBV6-4,few,TRBJ2-3,NA,CASSDGEDTDTQYF,TGTGCCAGCAGTGACGGGGAGGACACAGATACGCAGTATTTT
TRBV11-2,NA,TRBJ2-3,TRBD2,CASSPSSGRRTDTQYF,TGTGCCAGCAGCCCTTCTAGCGGGAGGCGCACAGATACGCAGTATTTT
TRBV15,NA,TRBJ2-7,TRBD2,CATSPGLAGGYEQYF,TGTGCCACCAGTCCCGGACTAGCGGGAGGGTACGAGCAGTACTTC
TRBV28,few,TRBJ1-2,TRBD1,CASRRSGGLNYGYTF,TGTGCCAGCAGGCGATCAGGGGGCTTAAACTATGGCTACACCTTC
TRBV19,NA,TRBJ2-2,TRBD1,CASQRGQDPWNTGELFF,TGTGCCAGTCAGAGGGGACAGGACCCCTGGAACACCGGGGAGCTGTTTTTT
TRBV4-3,NA,TRBJ2-5,NA,CASSQDWQFQETQYF,TGCGCCAGCAGCCAAGATTGGCAATTCCAAGAGACCCAGTACTTC
TRBV5-4,NA,TRBJ2-5,TRBD2,CASSQSGRVDIETQYF,TGTGCCAGCAGCCAAAGTGGGAGGGTAGACATCGAGACCCAGTACTTC
TRBV5-6,NA,TRBJ2-5,TRBD2,CASSSPRAGVLETQYF,TGTGCCAGCAGCTCCCCTCGAGCGGGAGTATTGGAGACCCAGTACTTC
TRBV28,NA,TRBJ2-2,TRBD1,CASRPAQGDTGELFF,TGTGCCAGCAGACCCGCGCAGGGGGATACCGGGGAGCTGTTTTTT
TRBV6-1,once,TRBJ1-5,NA,CASSPAGLSNQPQHF,TGTGCCAGCAGCCCCGCGGGACTTAGCAATCAGCCCCAGCATTTT
TRBV6-6,once,TRBJ2-1,TRBD1,CASSSRDRDGEQFF,TGTGCCAGCAGTTCCCGGGACAGGGACGGTGAGCAGTTCTTC
TRBV7-9,NA,TRBJ1-1,NA,CASSPGDRLNTEAFF,TGTGCCAGCAGCCCCGGAGACAGGCTGAACACTGAAGCTTTCTTT
TRBV6-6,NA,TRBJ2-4,TRBD1,CASSSPGGATKNIQYF,TGTGCCAGCAGCTCCCCAGGGGGCGCCACCAAAAACATTCAGTACTTC
TRBV18,once,TRBJ1-1,TRBD1,CASSPLVGTGVTEAFF,TGTGCCAGCTCACCTCTCGTAGGGACAGGGGTTACTGAAGCTTTCTTT
TRBV5-1,NA,TRBJ2-5,NA,CASSFAGETQYF,TGCGCCAGCAGCTTCGCGGGGGAGACCCAGTACTTC
TRBV19,NA,TRBJ2-2,NA,CASSQGTNTGELFF,TGTGCCAGTAGTCAGGGAACGAACACCGGGGAGCTGTTTTTT
TRBV7-9,NA,TRBJ1-4,NA,CASSLDYISEKLFF,TGTGCCAGCAGCTTAGATTACATATCTGAAAAACTGTTTTTT
TRBV28,NA,TRBJ2-7,NA,CASRDNYEQYF,TGTGCCAGCAGAGACAATTACGAGCAGTACTTC
TRBV28,NA,TRBJ1-2,NA,CASSLMRGYTF,TGTGCCAGCAGTTTAATGAGGGGCTACACCTTC
TRBV4-2,NA,TRBJ2-1,NA,CASSPAGADNEQFF,TGTGCCAGCAGCCCGGCGGGGGCAGACAATGAGCAGTTCTTC
TRBV5-1,NA,TRBJ1-2,NA,CASNRDRDYGYTF,TGCGCCAGCAACAGGGATCGGGACTATGGCTACACCTTC
TRBV6-1,once,TRBJ1-5,NA,CATRSGVQVNQPQHF,TGTGCCACCAGGTCCGGGGTTCAAGTCAATCAGCCCCAGCATTTT
TRBV28,NA,TRBJ1-1,NA,CASRPPGGWGTEAFF,TGTGCCAGCAGACCCCCGGGGGGGTGGGGCACTGAAGCTTTCTTT
TRBV5-1,NA,TRBJ1-2,TRBD1,CASSVRDRVYGYTF,TGCGCCAGCAGCGTCCGGGACAGGGTCTATGGCTACACCTTC
TRBV9,NA,TRBJ2-7,TRBD2,CASSFGTSGTYEQYF,TGTGCCAGCAGCTTTGGGACTAGCGGGACCTACGAGCAGTACTTC
TRBV28,NA,TRBJ2-1,TRBD2,CASSSVAGYSYNEQFF,TGTGCCAGCAGCTCGGTAGCGGGTTACTCCTACAATGAGCAGTTCTTC
TRBV5-4,NA,TRBJ1-1,NA,CASSSPDRFLNTEAFF,TGTGCCAGCAGCTCACCAGACAGGTTTCTGAACACTGAAGCTTTCTTT
TRBV2,few,TRBJ2-7,TRBD2,CASSSRGGGYEQYF,TGTGCCAGCAGTTCGCGGGGGGGTGGGTACGAGCAGTACTTC
TRBV19,once,TRBJ1-3,NA,CASSIVSSGNTIYF,TGTGCCAGTAGTATCGTTAGCTCTGGAAACACCATATATTTT
TRBV28,NA,TRBJ1-3,NA,CASSMRGEGAGNTIYF,TGTGCCAGCAGTATGAGAGGGGAGGGAGCTGGAAACACCATATATTTT
TRBV11-3,few,TRBJ2-7,NA,CASSSIGGAYEQYF,TGTGCCAGCAGCTCCATAGGGGGAGCCTACGAGCAGTACTTC
TRBV6-1,NA,TRBJ1-5,NA,CASSEARNQPQHF,TGTGCCAGCAGTGAGGCCCGCAATCAGCCCCAGCATTTT
TRBV19,NA,TRBJ2-3,NA,CASSMEITDTQYF,TGTGCCAGTAGTATGGAGATCACAGATACGCAGTATTTT
TRBV9,NA,TRBJ2-5,TRBD2,CASSVGPYTSGQETQYF,TGTGCCAGCAGCGTAGGCCCTTACACTAGCGGACAAGAGACCCAGTACTTC
TRBV5-1,NA,TRBJ2-3,TRBD2,CASSRGISGRADTDTQYF,TGCGCCAGCAGCCGGGGTATTAGCGGGAGGGCCGACACAGATACGCAGTATTTT